A single sample is the source of the 20 T cell receptor beta chains below, sequenced in a study of blood T cell repertoires in COVID-19. TCRdb's table, derived via immunoSEQ multiplex PCR, lists solely in-frame clones and lacks some. Here the sample spans roughly 160,000 clones, roughly 86% being singletons. Sample: peripheral blood. Receptors were obtained from a man in his fifties or sixties with active or convalescent COVID-19.

V and J are TRBV5-1 and TRBJ2-1; TRBD2 matches 9 bases. The V segment lost 4 bases and the J segment 9 bases; nucleotides outside the gene matches: 8. The V gene's germline CDR1 is SGHRS and CDR2 YFSETQ. CDR3 length equals 14 residues. CDR3: CASSPNGLAFEQFF. CDR3 nucleotides: TGCGCCAGCAGCCCCAACGGACTAGCGTTTGAGCAGTTCTTC.

This chain connects TRBV7-9 to TRBJ2-1, with TRBD1 matching over 11 bases. V was clipped by 5 bases and J by 8 bases; unmatched bases: 8. The CDR3 has 15 residues. The germline gives CDR1 SEHNR, CDR2 FQNEAQ (reference sequence). The CDR3 protein is CASSNGTGGLYEQFF. The CDR3 bases are TGTGCCAGCAGCAACGGGACAGGGGGACTGTATGAGCAGTTCTTC.

This clone is a singleton in its sample. The gene calls are TRBV5-1 and TRBJ1-1; no reliable D call. V was clipped by 0 bases and J by 5 bases, with 8 bases between them. Germline V CDR1 and CDR2: SGHRS, YFSETQ. The CDR3 extends over 13 amino acids. The CDR3 reads CASSLDWRTEAFF. The CDR3, as DNA: TGCGCCAGCAGCTTGGATTGGAGGACTGAAGCTTTCTTT. Full variable domain (rest looked up from reference TRBV5-1 and TRBJ1-1): KAGVTQTPRYLIKTRGQQVTLSCSPISGHRSVSWYQQTPGQGLQFLFEYFSETQRNKGNFPGRFSGRQFSNSRSEMNVSTLELGDSALYLCASSLDWRTEAFFGQGTRLTVV.

The V and J genes are TRBV5-6 and TRBJ1-5; possibly TRBD1 for D (6 bases). CDR1 and CDR2 from the germline V gene are SGHDT and YYEEEE. Between the trimmed V and J ends, which lost 5 bases and 5 bases, there was a span of 20 bases. This CDR3 is 16 amino acids long. For the CDR3, the DNA is TGTGCCAGCAGTCGACTTTCTGGGGGGGCCTATCAGCCCCAGCATTTT. Translation gives CASSRLSGGAYQPQHF.

This chain joins TRBV6-5 and TRBJ1-6; D unclear. The CDR3 has 14 amino acids. Trimming cost V 7 bases and J 4 bases, with 11 bases left between them. From germline, CDR1 is MNHEY and CDR2 SVGAGI. Written as DNA, the CDR3 is TGTGCCAGCACAGCGTGGAAATATAATTCACCCCTCCACTTT. This gives the protein CASTAWKYNSPLHF.

This clone was counted once. The rearrangement links TRBV5-4 to TRBJ1-2; D not resolved. The germline V gene has CDR1 SGHNT and CDR2 YYREEE (reference sequence). This CDR3 comprises 14 residues. The V gene lost 2 bases and the J gene lost 4 bases, with 12 bases spanning the gap. CDR3: CASSFEAEPYGYTF. In DNA, the CDR3 is TGTGCCAGCAGCTTTGAGGCCGAGCCCTATGGCTACACCTTC.

The chain combines TRBV9 with TRBJ1-3; the D gene is possibly TRBD1 (5 bases). This CDR3 contains 14 residues. Germline V gene data show CDR1 as SGDLS and CDR2 as YYNGEE. V lost 4 bases and J lost 2, with 10 bases in between. The CDR3 DNA sequence: TGTGCCAGCAGCCAAGGGGTGGCTGGAAACACCATATATTTT. Residues: CASSQGVAGNTIYF.

The J gene is TRBJ1-3, the V gene TRBV12-5; D is perhaps TRBD1 (5 bases). The V and J ends lost 0 bases and 0 bases respectively, with 12 bases between them. CDR3 length: 17 amino acids. The germline gives CDR1 LGHNT, CDR2 FRNRAP. This chain's CDR3 is CASGLVLGRDSGNTIYF. CDR3 in DNA: TGTGCTAGTGGTTTGGTACTTGGCAGGGACTCTGGAAACACCATATATTTT. The full variable domain, completed using reference TRBV12-5 and TRBJ1-3, is DARVTQTPRHKVTEMGQEVTMRCQPILGHNTVFWYRQTMMQGLELLAYFRNRAPLDDSGMPKDRFSAEMPDATLATLKIQPSEPRDSAVYFCASGLVLGRDSGNTIYFGEGSWLTVV.

CDR3 loop: CASSPRFTYEQYF. The CDR3 DNA is TGTGCCAGCAGCCCACGTTTTACTTACGAGCAGTACTTC. The rearrangement joins TRBV7-2 to TRBJ2-7; no clear D gene. The CDR3 loop spans 13 amino acids. CDR1 is SGHTA and CDR2 is FQGNSA in the germline V gene. The V and J ends lost 5 bases and 4 bases respectively, with 12 bases between them.

The CDR3 bases are TGTGCCAGCAGCGTTGTCAGGGGGAGGCCTTCCGAGCAGTACTTC. Translating it yields CASSVVRGRPSEQYF. The chain employs TRBV13 and TRBJ2-7; D is perhaps TRBD1 (7 bases). This CDR3 has 15 amino acids. Looked up from germline, CDR1 is PRHDT and CDR2 is FYEKMQ (reference sequence). V gave up 5 bases and J gave up 6 bases, with 20 bases separating them.

This clone was picked up one time. This chain connects TRBV7-8 to TRBJ2-2; a weak D match, TRBD1 (5 bases). Germline V gene sequence: CDR1 SGHVS, CDR2 FQNEAQ. The V and J ends lost 1 base and 6 bases respectively, with 9 bases between them. The CDR3 extends over 14 amino acids. The DNA of the CDR3 is TGTGCCAGCAGCTTAGACAGGCAGTCCGGGGAGCTGTTTTTT. This encodes CASSLDRQSGELFF.

CDR3 in amino acids: CASSLALTPRGYTF. DNA for the CDR3: TGTGCCAGCAGCTTAGCACTTACCCCCAGGGGCTACACCTTC. This rearrangement joins TRBV7-8 to TRBJ1-2, with D unclear. This CDR3 has 14 amino acids. V was clipped by 0 bases and J by 8 bases, with 13 bases between them. Germline CDR1 is SGHVS and CDR2 is FQNEAQ.

The V call is TRBV19, the J call TRBJ2-3; 10 nucleotides match TRBD2. J was trimmed by 2 bases and V by 2 bases; bases with no gene match: 7. The CDR3 extends over 17 amino acids. Germline assignment: CDR1 LNHDA and CDR2 SQIVND (reference sequence). The chain's CDR3 is CASSIFLAGATTDTQYF. DNA of the CDR3: TGTGCCAGTAGTATATTCCTAGCGGGGGCTACCACAGATACGCAGTATTTT.

This chain joins TRBV4-2 and TRBJ2-3, with 11 bases fitting TRBD2. Looked up from germline, CDR1 is LGHNA and CDR2 is YNFKEQ. The CDR3 is 17 residues long. Trimming at V came to 0 bases and at J to 3 bases, leaving 5 bases not matched to a gene. CDR3 sequence: CASSQDTGTSGTDTQYF. CDR3 DNA sequence: TGTGCCAGCAGCCAAGATACAGGGACTAGCGGAACAGATACGCAGTATTTT.

The chain uses TRBV24-1 and TRBJ2-1, with TRBD2 matching 7 bases. The CDR3 consists of 14 residues. Germline V gives CDR1 KGHDR, CDR2 SFDVKD. After removal of 8 bases from V and 4 bases from J, the junction contained 7 bases not matched to a gene. The CDR3 nucleotides are TGTGCCACCATCGCTAGCGGTAAGTACAATGAGCAGTTCTTC. The encoded protein is CATIASGKYNEQFF.

The rearrangement uses TRBV7-9 and TRBJ1-1; D possibly corresponds to TRBD1 (6 bases). Germline CDR1 and CDR2: SEHNR and FQNEAQ (reference sequence). The CDR3 extends over 19 amino acids. V lost 5 bases and J lost 1, with 26 bases in between. CDR3: CASSPRLVAGVLGNTEAFF. CDR3 DNA sequence: TGTGCCAGCAGCCCAAGGTTAGTCGCAGGGGTGTTAGGGAACACTGAAGCTTTCTTT.

This chain joins TRBV19 and TRBJ1-3; perhaps TRBD1 as D (6 bases). V lost 3 bases and J 4 bases, leaving 16 bases between the germline ends. The length of the CDR3 is 16 residues. In germline, CDR1 is LNHDA, CDR2 SQIVND (reference sequence). The CDR3 coding sequence is TGTGCCAGTAGTATCCCTGGGACATCGATAGGAAACACCATATATTTT. Translation: CASSIPGTSIGNTIYF. Full variable domain (rest looked up from reference TRBV19 and TRBJ1-3): DGGITQSPKYLFRKEGQNVTLSCEQNLNHDAMYWYRQDPGQGLRLIYYSQIVNDFQKGDIAEGYSVSREKKESFPLTVTSAQKNPTAFYLCASSIPGTSIGNTIYFGEGSWLTVV.

This rearrangement joins TRBV7-2 to TRBJ2-1; D uncertain. Between the trimmed V and J ends, which lost 7 bases and 2 bases, there was a span of 9 bases. Germline V gives CDR1 SGHTA, CDR2 FQGNSA. CDR3 length: 13 residues. CDR3 loop: CASTPGPYNEQFF. As DNA, the CDR3 is TGTGCCAGCACCCCTGGGCCCTACAATGAGCAGTTCTTC.

The rearrangement links TRBV5-5 to TRBJ2-2; 7 bases agree with TRBD2. The germline gives CDR1 SGHKS, CDR2 YYEKEE (reference sequence). The junction had 12 bases not matched to a gene; V was cut back by 4 bases and J by 6 bases. This CDR3 has 16 residues. The CDR3 DNA is TGTGCCAGCAGCACCGGGTGGGCGGGGGAAGCCGGGGAGCTGTTTTTT. This codes for CASSTGWAGEAGELFF. Together with reference TRBV5-5 and TRBJ2-2, the CDR3 gives the full variable domain: DAGVTQSPTHLIKTRGQQVTLRCSPISGHKSVSWYQQVLGQGPQFIFQYYEKEERGRGNFPDRFSARQFPNYSSELNVNALLLGDSALYLCASSTGWAGEAGELFFGEGSRLTVL.

V is TRBV4-1 and J is TRBJ2-7; D may be TRBD1 (5 bases). The V end lost 5 bases, the J end lost 2 bases, and 10 bases lay between the germline ends. This CDR3 spans 13 amino acids. Germline V gene data show CDR1 as MGHRA and CDR2 as YSYEKL. The CDR3 DNA reads as TGCGCCAGCAGCGCCCAGACAGCCTACGAGCAGTACTTC. Amino acid sequence: CASSAQTAYEQYF.